These 7 T cell receptor beta chains originate from one sample sequenced in a study of cytomegalovirus exposure and HLA in healthy donors. PCR amplification relied on 60 Vbeta primers (plus 13 Jbeta primers). Produced via immunoSEQ multiplex PCR; TCRdb's table is partial and in-frame only. The data contain roughly 200,000 clones, roughly 80% of them seen just once; the ten biggest clones take up about 3%. The sequencing input was PBMCs. These TCRs come from a man aged 25-40 years in good health and CMV-seronegative.

This sequence joins TRBV25-1 and TRBJ2-3; 9 nucleotides match TRBD2. Losses at the gene ends were 3 bases for V and 3 bases for J; bases not matched to a gene: 4. This CDR3 has 15 amino acids. The germline V gene encodes CDR1 MGHDK and CDR2 SYGVNS. CDR3 protein: CASSEMRGGTDTQYF. The DNA of the CDR3 is TGTGCCAGCAGTGAGATGCGGGGGGGTACAGATACGCAGTATTTT.

V and J are TRBV6-1 and TRBJ1-5, with 8 bases aligning to TRBD1. Per germline, CDR1 MNHNS and CDR2 SASEGT. The CDR3 runs to 15 residues. Trimming removed 5 bases from V and 6 bases from J; junction bases left unmatched: 9. Written as DNA, the CDR3 is TGTGCCAGCAGTATAACCGGACAGGGAGGTCAGCCCCAGCATTTT. Translated: CASSITGQGGQPQHF.

V is TRBV7-8 and J is TRBJ1-1; 7 bases are a match to TRBD1. The germline CDR1 and CDR2 sequences are SGHVS and FQNEAQ. V was pared by 5 bases and J by 4 bases, with 10 bases of the junction left unmatched. The CDR3 is made up of 15 amino acids. As DNA, the CDR3 is TGTGCCAGCAGCGAGACAGGGCCGAGGAGCACTGAAGCTTTCTTT. It translates to CASSETGPRSTEAFF.

This clone was seen only a few times. V gene TRBV9 combines with J gene TRBJ2-5; no reliable D call. The germline V gene encodes CDR1 SGDLS and CDR2 YYNGEE. Trimming removed 4 bases at V and 0 bases at J, with 4 bases between. The CDR3 extends over 12 amino acids. The CDR3 nucleotides read TGTGCCAGCAGCAACAACCAAGAGACCCAGTACTTC. This gives the protein CASSNNQETQYF.

The gene calls are TRBV6-1 and TRBJ1-2; no reliable D call. The CDR3 is made up of 15 amino acids. V was cut by 0 bases and J by 4 bases, with 12 bases left in between. Germline V gives CDR1 MNHNS, CDR2 SASEGT. CDR3 sequence reads: CASSEALSQSYGYTF. CDR3 in DNA: TGTGCCAGCAGTGAAGCGCTATCACAGTCCTATGGCTACACCTTC.

The chain joins TRBV28 to TRBJ1-3, with TRBD1 matching over 7 bases. There are 16 residues in the CDR3. Germline V gene data show CDR1 as MDHEN and CDR2 as SYDVKM. Trimming cost V 4 bases and J 4 bases; bases outside gene matches: 10. The CDR3 loop reads CASSSSFRGIGNTIYF. For the CDR3, the DNA is TGTGCCAGCAGTTCCTCGTTCAGGGGGATCGGAAACACCATATATTTT.

The chain joins TRBV19 to TRBJ1-2, with D possibly matching TRBD1 (6 bases). This CDR3 contains 14 residues. Germline CDR1 is LNHDA and CDR2 is SQIVND (reference sequence). Trimming stripped 5 bases from V and 3 bases from J, with 13 bases between. Here the CDR3 DNA reads TGTGCCAGTAGTTCACAGGGAATTGACTATGGCTACACCTTC. Amino acids: CASSSQGIDYGYTF.